These 15 T cell receptor beta chains were sequenced from one sample in a study of cytomegalovirus exposure and HLA in healthy donors. 13 Jbeta primers and 60 Vbeta primers were used for the PCR. The protocol was immunoSEQ multiplex PCR, while the TCRdb copy is restricted to in-frame clones and leaves out a portion. The data show some 98,000 clones, with more than 75% seen just once and 8% to 9% held by the top ten. The material sequenced was PBMCs. These receptors were collected from a human donor in good health.

This clone was seen a single time. The V call is TRBV5-1, the J call TRBJ2-3; 8 bases agree with TRBD2. The germline gives CDR1 SGHRS, CDR2 YFSETQ. V lost 3 bases, J lost 0 bases, and 3 bases stayed unmatched. CDR3 size: 15 residues. The CDR3 DNA follows: TGCGCCAGCAGCTCTAGCGGGTCTAGCACAGATACGCAGTATTTT. Amino acid sequence: CASSSSGSSTDTQYF.

The CDR3 DNA is TGTGCCAGCAGCTTGACAGGGGGCACTGAAGCTTTCTTT. Residues: CASSLTGGTEAFF. V usage is TRBV6-4 and J usage is TRBJ1-1; 9 nucleotides match TRBD1. Trimming took 6 bases from V and 4 from J; bases not matched to a gene: 3. The germline V gene encodes CDR1 MRHNA and CDR2 SNTAGT. This CDR3 is 13 amino acids long.

Written as DNA, the CDR3 is TGTGCCAGCAGTTTATCGATCGGGGGTGGCTACACCTTC. It specifies CASSLSIGGGYTF. The chain joins TRBV27 to TRBJ1-2; a weak D match, TRBD1 (5 bases). The CDR3 has 13 residues. The V gene's germline CDR1 is MNHEY and CDR2 SMNVEV (reference sequence). Trimming left V 0 bases short and J 7 bases short, with 9 bases between.

The count of this clone is one. This chain uses TRBV5-1 with TRBJ2-1, with D hard to call. The CDR3 is made up of 12 amino acids. Trimming took off 0 bases at V and 9 bases at J, with 7 bases between the two ends. Germline V gene data show CDR1 as SGHRS and CDR2 as YFSETQ. The CDR3 is CASSLDKSEQFF. CDR3 DNA: TGCGCCAGCAGCTTGGACAAAAGTGAGCAGTTCTTC.

V usage is TRBV5-1 and J usage is TRBJ2-7; 7 bases map to TRBD1. The CDR3 spans 16 residues. J was trimmed by 2 bases and V by 6 bases; bases with no gene match: 14. CDR1 and CDR2 (germline): SGHRS, YFSETQ. The CDR3: CASNIGGQRIPYEQYF. CDR3 sequence (DNA): TGCGCCAGCAACATAGGGGGACAGCGCATACCCTACGAGCAGTACTTC.

The CDR3, as DNA: TGTGCCAGCAACCAAGGGCAGGGGGCTTCCTATAATTCACCCCTCCACTTT. Translation: CASNQGQGASYNSPLHF. V and J are TRBV2 and TRBJ1-6; 8 bases are shared with TRBD1. Germline loops: CDR1 SNHLY, CDR2 FYNNEI. This CDR3 has 17 amino acids. The V and J ends lost 7 bases and 1 base, in that order; junction bases with no gene match: 9.

The table lists this clone with a few counts. The chain couples TRBV5-5 to TRBJ2-5; tentative D call: TRBD1 (8 bases). This CDR3 has 15 amino acids. From germline, CDR1 is SGHKS and CDR2 YYEKEE (reference sequence). V was clipped by 4 bases and J by 5 bases, with 18 bases between them. The CDR3 region has the DNA TGTGCCAGCAGCCTAACAGGGGGGGGTCGGGAGACCCAGTACTTC. Residues: CASSLTGGGRETQYF.

This rearrangement joins TRBV10-3 to TRBJ1-5, with 10 bases that match TRBD1. CDR1 is ENHRY, CDR2 SYGVKD, per germline. Losses at the gene ends were 5 bases for V and 7 bases for J; bases not matched to a gene: 2. This CDR3 has 13 residues. The CDR3 sequence is CAISTTGGQPQHF. CDR3 in DNA: TGTGCCATCAGTACGACAGGGGGCCAGCCCCAGCATTTT.

A few counts support this clone. The chain joins TRBV2 to TRBJ1-1; a possible D gene is TRBD1 (6 bases). Between the trimmed V and J ends, which lost 5 bases and 3 bases, there was a span of 10 bases. From germline, CDR1 is SNHLY and CDR2 FYNNEI. The CDR3 spans 13 residues. The CDR3 nucleotides are TGTGCCAGCAGTACCAGGGGCGACACTGAAGCTTTCTTT. It encodes CASSTRGDTEAFF.

This clone was counted a few times. This rearrangement joins TRBV5-4 to TRBJ1-1; TRBD1 agrees at 10 bases. Unmatched junction bases numbered 8, after V lost 3 bases and J lost 3 bases. This CDR3 is built from 16 residues. Germline CDR1 SGHNT, CDR2 YYREEE (reference sequence). DNA for the CDR3: TGTGCCAGCAGCTCGGGACAGGGGAGGGGACACACTGAAGCTTTCTTT. Translating gives CASSSGQGRGHTEAFF. Combining the CDR3 with reference TRBV5-4 and TRBJ1-1 gives the whole variable domain ETGVTQSPTHLIKTRGQQVTLRCSSQSGHNTVSWYQQALGQGPQFIFQYYREEENGRGNFPPRFSGLQFPNYSSELNVNALELDDSALYLCASSSGQGRGHTEAFFGQGTRLTVV.

The chain joins TRBV5-8 to TRBJ2-7; D may be TRBD1 (6 bases). Deletions cut 4 bases from V and 3 bases from J, with 17 bases between. This CDR3 has 15 amino acids. Germline V CDR1 and CDR2: SGHTS, YDEGEE. In DNA, the CDR3 is TGTGCCAGCAGCATACACAGGGTTTTACTCTACGAGCAGTACTTC. Translated: CASSIHRVLLYEQYF.

The chain couples TRBV6-6 to TRBJ2-5, with TRBD1 identical over 7 bases. Trimming at V came to 3 bases and at J to 5 bases, leaving 9 bases not matched to a gene. The length of the CDR3 is 15 residues. Germline V CDR1 and CDR2: MNHNY, SVGAGI (reference sequence). Here the CDR3 DNA reads TGTGCCAGCAGTTATGACAGGGCTTTGCAGGAGACCCAGTACTTC. Protein: CASSYDRALQETQYF.

The genes are TRBV27 and TRBJ1-2; possibly TRBD1 for D (6 bases). The CDR3 runs to 15 residues. V was shortened by 0 bases and J by 2 bases, with 10 bases between the two germline ends. CDR1 is MNHEY and CDR2 is SMNVEV in the germline V gene (reference sequence). CDR3 region: CASSLSTGRNYGYTF. DNA of the CDR3: TGTGCCAGCAGTTTATCCACAGGGCGCAACTATGGCTACACCTTC.

The chain uses TRBV9 and TRBJ2-2; 10 positions match TRBD1. CDR3 length: 17 residues. The V and J ends lost 0 bases and 3 bases, in that order; junction bases with no gene match: 5. Germline V gene data show CDR1 as SGDLS and CDR2 as YYNGEE. The CDR3 loop is CASSVARGQGYTGELFF. CDR3 sequence (DNA): TGTGCCAGCAGCGTAGCGCGGGGACAGGGGTACACCGGGGAGCTGTTTTTT.

In DNA, the CDR3 is TGTGCCAGCAGCGCCACAAGTGGCTCTGGGGCCAACGTCCTGACTTTC. This sequence encodes CASSATSGSGANVLTF. The V call is TRBV9, the J call TRBJ2-6; no reliable D call. Trimming pared 3 bases from V and 0 bases from J, leaving 10 bases between. The CDR3 covers 16 residues. In germline, CDR1 is SGDLS, CDR2 YYNGEE.